The 32 T cell receptor beta chains below all came from one sample that was sequenced in a study of patients and donors after allogeneic stem cell transplantation. MiXCR, applied by TCRdb to the RT-PCR reads, yields one record per CDR3 protein. The data contain 390,000 or so distinct CDR3 sequences, roughly 16% of them singletons. The sequencing input was blood, either unsorted or a sorted T cell fraction (not recorded which). These receptors were obtained from a human donor who was either an allogeneic HSCT recipient or a stem cell or donor lymphocyte infusion donor (not recorded which). It is not recorded whose cells these are; they may come from a transplant donor.

This clonotype was seen ten or more times. The rearrangement uses TRBV4-1 and TRBJ1-1; D uncertain. CDR1 and CDR2 (germline): MGHRA, YSYEKL. The CDR3 loop spans 14 amino acids. Trimming pared 1 base from V and 3 bases from J, leaving 9 bases between. CDR3 loop: CASSQGPLDTEAFF. The CDR3 coding sequence is TGCGCCAGCAGCCAAGGTCCTTTAGACACTGAAGCTTTCTTT.

This clonotype was seen at least ten times. The chain employs TRBV7-2 and TRBJ2-2; D unresolved. The CDR3 is 13 residues long. Trimming shortened V by 3 bases and J by 3 bases, and 5 bases separated the two germline ends. The germline V gene encodes CDR1 SGHTA and CDR2 FQGNSA. The chain's CDR3 is CASSFGYTGELFF. The DNA for the CDR3 is TGTGCCAGCAGCTTTGGATACACCGGGGAGCTGTTTTTT.

This clonotype has just a few counts. V gene TRBV7-8 combines with J gene TRBJ2-1; perhaps TRBD2 as D (5 bases). The CDR3 sequence is 16 residues long. Germline CDR1 and CDR2: SGHVS and FQNEAQ. The V end lost 5 bases, the J end lost 9 bases, and 23 bases lay between the germline ends. In DNA, the CDR3 is TGTGCCAGCAGCCCCCAGTTGGGAGTGGCGGTGGTTGAGCAGTTCTTC. Amino acids: CASSPQLGVAVVEQFF.

Ten or more counts support this clonotype. The V call is TRBV4-3, the J call TRBJ2-1, with a tentative D call TRBD2 (6 bases). CDR3 size: 15 residues. Germline values: CDR1 LGHNA, CDR2 YSLEER. Trimming cost V 2 bases and J 0 bases, with 8 bases left between them. Here the CDR3 DNA reads TGCGCCAGCAGCCAACACGGGAGCTCCTACAATGAGCAGTTCTTC. Translation: CASSQHGSSYNEQFF.

Only a few counts were recorded for this clonotype. The chain employs TRBV6-2 or TRBV6-3 and TRBJ2-2, with 10 positions matching TRBD1. The CDR3 runs 15 residues. Germline V gives CDR1 MNHEY, CDR2 SVGEGT. V was clipped by 5 bases and J by 5 bases; unmatched bases: 5. CDR3 DNA: TGTGCCAGCAGTCGACAGGGGGCAGGGACCGGGGAGCTGTTTTTT. It is translated as CASSRQGAGTGELFF.

This clonotype was observed many times. V usage is TRBV7-9 and J usage is TRBJ2-2; D unresolved. The germline V gene has CDR1 SEHNR and CDR2 FQNEAQ (reference sequence). V lost 0 bases and J 6 bases, leaving 8 bases between the germline ends. CDR3 length: 14 amino acids. The CDR3 is CASSLAEFAGELFF. In nucleotides, the CDR3 is TGTGCCAGCAGCTTAGCGGAGTTCGCCGGGGAGCTGTTTTTT.

The sample holds a few counts of this clonotype. This sequence joins TRBV7-8 and TRBJ2-7; TRBD1 or TRBD2 may be the D gene (6 bases each). V gave up 1 base and J gave up 5 bases, with 12 bases separating them. Germline CDR1 and CDR2: SGHVS and FQNEAQ. This CDR3 is 14 amino acids long. The CDR3 DNA sequence: TGTGCCAGCAGCTTAGGTTTGGGGGGCCACGAGCAGTACTTC. Its translation: CASSLGLGGHEQYF.

This clonotype has more than one count but fewer than ten. This chain uses TRBV27 with TRBJ1-1; no reliable D call. CDR3 length: 14 amino acids. The germline V gene encodes CDR1 MNHEY and CDR2 SMNVEV (reference sequence). Trimming left V 4 bases short and J 0 bases short, with 9 bases between. The CDR3 DNA reads as TGTGCCAGCAGTTCTGGGTCGATGAACACTGAAGCTTTCTTT. It codes for CASSSGSMNTEAFF.

This chain joins TRBV7-2 and TRBJ2-1, with 8 positions matching TRBD2. J gave up 3 bases and V 4 bases, and 11 bases lay outside the gene matches. CDR1 and CDR2 from the germline V gene are SGHTA and FQGNSA. This CDR3 is 17 amino acids long. Here the CDR3 reads CASSWTVTSEHYNEQFF. Written as DNA, the CDR3 is TGTGCCAGCAGCTGGACCGTGACTAGCGAGCACTACAATGAGCAGTTCTTC. The full variable domain, rest sourced from reference TRBV7-2 and TRBJ2-1, is GAGVSQSPSNKVTEKGKDVELRCDPISGHTALYWYRQSLGQGLEFLIYFQGNSAPDKSGLPSDRFSAERTGGSVSTLTIQRTQQEDSAVYLCASSWTVTSEHYNEQFFGPGTRLTVL.

There are a few counts of this clonotype. This chain links TRBV11-3 with TRBJ2-1, with D unclear. V dropped 0 bases and J dropped 8 bases, with 14 bases sitting between them. CDR3 length: 15 amino acids. Germline-derived CDR1 and CDR2 are SGHNT and YENEEA. CDR3 sequence: CASSLDETRLYEQFF. The CDR3 nucleotides read TGTGCCAGCAGCTTAGATGAGACCCGACTCTATGAGCAGTTCTTC.

This clonotype was picked up many times. V usage is TRBV12-3 or TRBV12-4 and J usage is TRBJ2-2; 12 bases line up with TRBD1. The CDR3 totals 17 residues. J lost 2 bases, V lost 0 bases, and 1 base had no gene match. CDR3 sequence: CASSLAGTGGNTGELFF. CDR3 sequence (DNA): TGTGCCAGCAGTTTAGCGGGGACAGGGGGCAACACCGGGGAGCTGTTTTTT.

This clonotype appeared a few times. This sequence joins TRBV7-9 and TRBJ2-7; D possibly corresponds to TRBD1 (5 bases). Germline V gene sequence: CDR1 SEHNR, CDR2 FQNEAQ (reference sequence). V lost 3 bases and J lost 2, with 14 bases in between. The length of the CDR3 is 15 residues. CDR3 nucleotide sequence: TGTGCCAGCAGCTTGGACACATCGACAACCTACGAGCAGTACTTC. It codes for CASSLDTSTTYEQYF.

This clonotype has a handful of counts. The chain recombines TRBV20-1 with TRBJ1-5, with 7 bases aligning to TRBD1. The CDR3 consists of 13 residues. Germline CDR1 DFQATT, CDR2 SNEGSKA (reference sequence). V trimming: 6 bases; J trimming: 3 bases; junction bases outside the gene matches: 5. The CDR3 region has the DNA TGCAGTGCATCGGACAGGCCCAATCAGCCCCAGCATTTT. Protein product: CSASDRPNQPQHF.

The chain uses TRBV19 and TRBJ1-1; D is unclear. V shed 0 bases and J shed 5 bases, with 13 bases lying between them. This CDR3 contains 15 residues. Germline loops: CDR1 LNHDA, CDR2 SQIVND (reference sequence). The CDR3 sequence: CASSIDLFRGTEAFF. The CDR3 nucleotides are TGTGCCAGTAGTATAGATCTATTTCGGGGTACTGAAGCTTTCTTT.

There are a few counts of this clonotype. The chain combines TRBV6-5 with TRBJ2-7; D is ambiguous. CDR3 length: 11 amino acids. CDR1 and CDR2 (germline): MNHEY, SVGAGI. V lost 10 bases, J lost 4 bases, and 11 bases lay in between. The CDR3 loop is CATTDAYEQYF. For the CDR3, the DNA is TGTGCCACAACAGACGCGTACGAGCAGTACTTC.

This chain uses TRBV27 with TRBJ2-1; the match to TRBD2 covers 10 bases. Germline trimming cut 6 bases from V and 7 bases from J; bases unmatched to any gene: 6. This CDR3 contains 14 residues. Germline V gene sequence: CDR1 MNHEY, CDR2 SMNVEV (reference sequence). This CDR3 reads CASRLAGRGNEQFF. CDR3 in DNA: TGTGCCAGCAGACTAGCGGGACGGGGGAATGAGCAGTTCTTC.

The chain employs TRBV7-3 and TRBJ2-3, with 11 bases lining up with TRBD1. V shed 2 bases, J shed 6 bases, and the junction held 7 bases outside the gene matches. Germline CDR1 is SGHTA and CDR2 is FQGTGA. The CDR3 length is 16 residues. CDR3 sequence: CASSLGDRGSPDTQYF. As DNA, the CDR3 is TGTGCCAGCAGCTTAGGGGACAGGGGGAGTCCGGATACGCAGTATTTT.

This clonotype was seen more than once but under ten times. The V gene is TRBV19, the J gene TRBJ2-1; 11 bases agree with TRBD2. The CDR3 is 17 amino acids. V lost 3 bases, J lost 0 bases, and 4 bases stayed unmatched. Germline values: CDR1 LNHDA, CDR2 SQIVND (reference sequence). Written as DNA, the CDR3 is TGTGCCAGTAGTATGTACACTAGCGGGAGCTCCTACAATGAGCAGTTCTTC. Protein: CASSMYTSGSSYNEQFF.

V is TRBV10-3 and J is TRBJ1-1; D unclear. With 7 bases removed from V and 2 bases from J, the gap between germline ends came to 11 bases. CDR1 and CDR2 (germline): ENHRY, SYGVKD. CDR3 length: 13 residues. The CDR3 sequence is CAITGGLNTEAFF. The CDR3 DNA is TGTGCCATCACGGGAGGGTTAAACACTGAAGCTTTCTTT.

CDR3 amino acids: CASSYPRLTPLDQPQHF. In DNA, the CDR3 is TGTGCCAGCAGTTACCCCCGGCTGACACCCCTAGATCAGCCCCAGCATTTT. The rearrangement links TRBV6-2 or TRBV6-3 to TRBJ1-5; no clear D. From germline, CDR1 is MNHEY and CDR2 SVGEGT. This CDR3 comprises 17 residues. V lost 2 bases to trimming and J lost 5 bases, with 19 bases between them.

The table lists this clonotype with a few counts. V usage is TRBV2 and J usage is TRBJ2-1, with 9 bases fitting TRBD1. The ends lost 4 bases at V and 0 bases at J; junction bases unmatched: 7. The CDR3 has 17 residues. Germline CDR1 SNHLY, CDR2 FYNNEI. CDR3 region: CASSVRGQGSSYNEQFF. CDR3 in DNA: TGTGCCAGCAGTGTAAGGGGACAGGGTAGCTCCTACAATGAGCAGTTCTTC.

This clonotype was detected once. The chain combines TRBV4-2 with TRBJ2-1; possibly TRBD2 for D (5 bases). Per the germline V gene, CDR1 is LGHNA and CDR2 is YNFKEQ. The V end lost 0 bases, the J end lost 0 bases, and 9 bases lay between the germline ends. The CDR3 is made up of 16 amino acids. The CDR3 loop is CASSQDRGSSYNEQFF. The DNA of the CDR3 is TGTGCCAGCAGCCAAGATAGAGGGAGCTCCTACAATGAGCAGTTCTTC.

J is TRBJ1-4 and V is TRBV12-3 or TRBV12-4, with no clear D. The V gene lost 2 bases and the J gene lost 3 bases, with 7 bases spanning the gap. The CDR3 is 14 amino acids. The CDR3 nucleotides are TGTGCCAGCAGTTTAACAGATTCTAATGAAAAACTGTTTTTT. This encodes CASSLTDSNEKLFF.

The sample holds a few counts of this clonotype. The chain combines TRBV29-1 with TRBJ1-1; D perhaps matches TRBD1 (6 bases). In germline, CDR1 is SQVTM, CDR2 ANQGSEA. CDR3 length: 13 amino acids. Trimming removed 7 bases from V and 2 bases from J, with 14 bases in between. The CDR3 here is CSARWTDNTEAFF. CDR3 nucleotides: TGCAGCGCCAGATGGACAGACAACACTGAAGCTTTCTTT.

This clonotype appeared a few times. V and J are TRBV5-1 and TRBJ2-7; no firm D call. CDR1 is SGHRS, CDR2 YFSETQ, per germline. The CDR3 contains 14 residues. The V gene lost 1 base and the J gene lost 2 bases, with 10 bases spanning the gap. DNA of the CDR3: TGCGCCAGCAGCTTGTGGCGCGGAACCTACGAGCAGTACTTC. It codes for CASSLWRGTYEQYF.

The chain has TRBV2 and TRBJ1-2; D is unresolved. The germline CDR1 and CDR2 sequences are SNHLY and FYNNEI. V was clipped by 7 bases and J by 8 bases, with 11 bases between them. The CDR3 has 11 amino acids. In nucleotides, the CDR3 is TGTGCCAGCAACCAGATCCGAGGCTACACCTTC. This codes for CASNQIRGYTF.

This chain joins TRBV10-3 and TRBJ2-7; 9 positions match TRBD1. The germline CDR1 and CDR2 sequences are ENHRY and SYGVKD. The V segment lost 6 bases and the J segment 6 bases; nucleotides outside the gene matches: 15. This CDR3 contains 16 residues. DNA of the CDR3: TGTGCCATCAGCCCCCCTTCGACAGGGGGAAATGGCGAGCAGTACTTC. Encoded protein: CAISPPSTGGNGEQYF.

V gene TRBV30 combines with J gene TRBJ1-6; unclear D gene. There are 15 residues in the CDR3. Trimming stripped 0 bases from V and 0 bases from J, with 6 bases between. Per the germline V gene, CDR1 is GTSNPN and CDR2 is SVGIG (reference sequence). CDR3: CAWSVRSSYNSPLHF. Here the CDR3 DNA reads TGTGCCTGGAGTGTAAGGAGCTCCTATAATTCACCCCTCCACTTT.

The sample holds a few counts of this clonotype. The CDR3 nucleotides read TGCAGTGCTCCCATAGCGGGAGAAGAGACCCAGTACTTC. Protein sequence: CSAPIAGEETQYF. This chain connects TRBV20-1 to TRBJ2-5; TRBD2 aligns across 9 bases. In germline, CDR1 is DFQATT, CDR2 SNEGSKA (reference sequence). Trimming removed 5 bases from V and 3 bases from J; junction bases left unmatched: 4. The CDR3 runs 13 residues.

This chain links TRBV20-1 with TRBJ2-2, with TRBD2 matching over 8 bases. CDR1 is DFQATT, CDR2 SNEGSKA, per germline (reference sequence). The V and J ends lost 0 bases and 5 bases, in that order; junction bases with no gene match: 8. The CDR3 extends over 16 amino acids. The CDR3 DNA is TGCAGTGCTAGAGAAAAGCCGGGACTAGATACCGGGGAGCTGTTTTTT. Its protein product is CSAREKPGLDTGELFF.

This clonotype was detected a few times. V usage is TRBV5-1 and J usage is TRBJ2-2; D is possibly TRBD1 or TRBD2 (6 bases each). V was clipped by 5 bases and J by 6 bases, with 23 bases between them. Per the germline V gene, CDR1 is SGHRS and CDR2 is YFSETQ. CDR3 length: 17 residues. CDR3: CASSYLARGGLAGELFF. DNA for the CDR3: TGCGCCAGCAGTTACCTGGCCCGAGGGGGGCTGGCCGGGGAGCTGTTTTTT.

The genes are TRBV12-3 or TRBV12-4 and TRBJ1-2, with 10 bases aligning to TRBD1. The trim removed 6 bases at V and 2 bases at J, leaving 9 bases unmatched. There are 16 residues in the CDR3. The CDR3 reads CASSVTGTGDNYGYTF. CDR3 DNA sequence: TGTGCCAGCAGCGTCACCGGGACAGGGGACAACTATGGCTACACCTTC.